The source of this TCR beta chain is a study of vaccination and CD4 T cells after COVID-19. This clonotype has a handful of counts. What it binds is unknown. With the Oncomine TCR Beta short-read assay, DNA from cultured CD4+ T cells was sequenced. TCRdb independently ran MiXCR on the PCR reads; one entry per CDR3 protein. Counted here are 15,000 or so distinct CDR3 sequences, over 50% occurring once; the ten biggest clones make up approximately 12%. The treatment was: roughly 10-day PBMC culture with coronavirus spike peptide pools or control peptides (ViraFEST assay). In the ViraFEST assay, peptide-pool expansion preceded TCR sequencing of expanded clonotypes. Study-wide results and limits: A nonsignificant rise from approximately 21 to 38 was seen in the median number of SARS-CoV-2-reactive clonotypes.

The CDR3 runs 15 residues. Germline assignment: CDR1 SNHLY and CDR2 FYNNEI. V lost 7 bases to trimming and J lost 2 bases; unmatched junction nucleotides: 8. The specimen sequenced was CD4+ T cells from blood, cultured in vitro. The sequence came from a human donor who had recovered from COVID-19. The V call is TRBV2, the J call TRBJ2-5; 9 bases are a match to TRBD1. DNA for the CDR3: TGTGCCAGCATTTCTACGACAGGGGGGCAAGAGACCCAGTACTTC. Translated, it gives CASISTTGGQETQYF.